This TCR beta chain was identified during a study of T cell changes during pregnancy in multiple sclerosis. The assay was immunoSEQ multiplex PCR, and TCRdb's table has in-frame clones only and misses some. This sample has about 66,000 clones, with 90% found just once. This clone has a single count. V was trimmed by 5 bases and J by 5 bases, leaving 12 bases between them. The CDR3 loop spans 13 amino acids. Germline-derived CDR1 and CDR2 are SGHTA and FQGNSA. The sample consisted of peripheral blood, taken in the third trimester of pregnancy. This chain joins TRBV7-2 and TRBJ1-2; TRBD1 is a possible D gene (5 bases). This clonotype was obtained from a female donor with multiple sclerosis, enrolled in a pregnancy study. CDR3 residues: CASSPGHVYGYTF. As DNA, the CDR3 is TGTGCCAGCAGCCCAGGACACGTTTATGGCTACACCTTC.